These 13 T cell receptor beta chains originate from one sample sequenced in a study of cytomegalovirus exposure and HLA in healthy donors. Profiling relied on immunoSEQ multiplex PCR, and the TCRdb table lists in-frame clones only, not all of them. The sample shows tens of thousands of clones, roughly 95% of them seen only once. The sample was PBMCs. The receptors shown here come from a man aged 18 to 30 in good health and CMV-seropositive.

The chain uses TRBV10-1 and TRBJ1-1, with D maybe TRBD1 (5 bases). Trimming left V 5 bases short and J 5 bases short, with 12 bases between. Per germline, CDR1 WNHNN and CDR2 SYGVQD (reference sequence). The CDR3 totals 13 residues. The CDR3 coding sequence is TGCGCCAGCAGTCCCGGACACCGTACTGAAGCTTTCTTT. It codes for CASSPGHRTEAFF.

V and J are TRBV7-6 and TRBJ2-3; D is unresolved. V lost 0 bases, J lost 6 bases, and 7 bases lay in between. The CDR3 totals 13 residues. Germline V lookup: CDR1 SGHVS, CDR2 FNYEAQ. CDR3 amino acids: CASSLANSDTQYF. The CDR3 DNA sequence: TGTGCCAGCAGCTTAGCGAACTCCGATACGCAGTATTTT.

This sequence joins TRBV5-1 and TRBJ1-1; 8 nucleotides agree with TRBD1. CDR1 is SGHRS, CDR2 YFSETQ, per germline. The J segment lost 3 bases and the V segment lost 3 bases, leaving 7 bases of the junction unmatched. CDR3 length: 15 residues. The CDR3 nucleotides read TGCGCCAGCAGCTCCCGGACAGGGACGGACACTGAAGCTTTCTTT. Encoded protein: CASSSRTGTDTEAFF.

This chain connects TRBV30 to TRBJ1-4; the match to TRBD1 covers 7 bases. J gave up 8 bases and V 1 base, and 13 bases lay outside the gene matches. The CDR3 is made up of 16 amino acids. Germline V gene sequence: CDR1 GTSNPN, CDR2 SVGIG (reference sequence). The CDR3 here is CAWSDLPGQRYEKLFF. Written as DNA, the CDR3 is TGTGCCTGGAGTGACCTACCGGGACAGAGATACGAAAAACTGTTTTTT.

This chain links TRBV6-1 with TRBJ2-7, with D unclear. Between the trimmed V and J ends, which lost 4 bases and 3 bases, there was a span of 13 bases. Germline loops: CDR1 MNHNS, CDR2 SASEGT. The CDR3 contains 14 residues. Here the CDR3 reads CASSVTAENYEQYF. CDR3 nucleotides: TGTGCCAGCAGTGTAACAGCAGAAAACTACGAGCAGTACTTC.

Written as DNA, the CDR3 is TGTGCCAGCAGTTATCGGGGTGCGGGAAACACCATATATTTT. It translates to CASSYRGAGNTIYF. The chain uses TRBV6-5 and TRBJ1-3; no reliable D call. The CDR3 extends over 14 amino acids. Trimming shortened V by 3 bases and J by 4 bases, and 10 bases separated the two germline ends. CDR1 is MNHEY, CDR2 SVGAGI, per germline.

The rearrangement links TRBV7-8 to TRBJ2-5; 11 nucleotides match TRBD2. V trimming: 3 bases; J trimming: 1 base; junction bases outside the gene matches: 4. This CDR3 is 16 amino acids long. The germline gives CDR1 SGHVS, CDR2 FQNEAQ. In DNA form, the CDR3 reads TGTGCCAGCAGCTTGCAGACTAGCGGGATCCAAGAGACCCAGTACTTC. Protein sequence: CASSLQTSGIQETQYF.

The chain employs TRBV5-4 and TRBJ1-1; D remains unclear. The CDR3 has 14 amino acids. In germline, CDR1 is SGHNT, CDR2 YYREEE (reference sequence). Trimming stripped 7 bases from V and 0 bases from J, with 13 bases between. As DNA, the CDR3 is TGTGCCAGCCTCTCGCTTACTATGAACACTGAAGCTTTCTTT. Amino acid sequence: CASLSLTMNTEAFF. Supplemented by reference TRBV5-4 and TRBJ1-1, the full variable domain reads ETGVTQSPTHLIKTRGQQVTLRCSSQSGHNTVSWYQQALGQGPQFIFQYYREEENGRGNFPPRFSGLQFPNYSSELNVNALELDDSALYLCASLSLTMNTEAFFGQGTRLTVV.

The V call is TRBV10-3, the J call TRBJ2-5; tentatively, D is TRBD1 (6 bases). The V gene lost 3 bases and the J gene lost 2 bases, with 13 bases spanning the gap. CDR3 length: 15 amino acids. Germline V gene lookup returns CDR1 ENHRY and CDR2 SYGVKD. CDR3 nucleotide sequence: TGTGCCATCAGTGACCGCAGGACAGATCAAGAGACCCAGTACTTC. It yields the protein CAISDRRTDQETQYF.

This chain links TRBV14 with TRBJ2-7, with 7 bases fitting TRBD2. CDR3 size: 13 residues. J was trimmed by 3 bases and V by 4 bases; bases with no gene match: 3. CDR1 and CDR2 from the germline V gene are SGHDN and FVKESK. The CDR3 is CASSPGTNYEQYF. CDR3 bases: TGTGCCAGCAGCCCCGGGACTAACTACGAGCAGTACTTC.

V usage is TRBV7-9 and J usage is TRBJ2-7; 8 nucleotides agree with TRBD2. CDR1 SEHNR and CDR2 FQNEAQ come from the germline V gene (reference sequence). This CDR3 has 14 residues. V lost 5 bases, J lost 2 bases, and 5 bases stayed unmatched. CDR3 amino acids: CASSPSGLTYEQYF. The CDR3 bases are TGTGCCAGCAGCCCTAGCGGGCTCACCTACGAGCAGTACTTC.

This chain links TRBV5-4 with TRBJ2-6, with TRBD2 as a possible D gene (6 bases). In germline, CDR1 is SGHNT, CDR2 YYREEE (reference sequence). V was shortened by 4 bases and J by 0 bases, with 8 bases between the two germline ends. The CDR3 is 15 residues long. CDR3 nucleotide sequence: TGTGCCAGCAGCGAGACTAGCTCTGGGGCCAACGTCCTGACTTTC. Translated, it gives CASSETSSGANVLTF.

The chain recombines TRBV27 with TRBJ2-4, with 14 positions matching TRBD2. The germline V gene encodes CDR1 MNHEY and CDR2 SMNVEV (reference sequence). V trimming: 6 bases; J trimming: 1 base; junction bases outside the gene matches: 14. The CDR3 spans 20 residues. CDR3 in DNA: TGTGCCAGCAGACCCTTTCTGGGACTAGCGGGAGTTAAGGCCAAAAACATTCAGTACTTC. Protein sequence: CASRPFLGLAGVKAKNIQYF.